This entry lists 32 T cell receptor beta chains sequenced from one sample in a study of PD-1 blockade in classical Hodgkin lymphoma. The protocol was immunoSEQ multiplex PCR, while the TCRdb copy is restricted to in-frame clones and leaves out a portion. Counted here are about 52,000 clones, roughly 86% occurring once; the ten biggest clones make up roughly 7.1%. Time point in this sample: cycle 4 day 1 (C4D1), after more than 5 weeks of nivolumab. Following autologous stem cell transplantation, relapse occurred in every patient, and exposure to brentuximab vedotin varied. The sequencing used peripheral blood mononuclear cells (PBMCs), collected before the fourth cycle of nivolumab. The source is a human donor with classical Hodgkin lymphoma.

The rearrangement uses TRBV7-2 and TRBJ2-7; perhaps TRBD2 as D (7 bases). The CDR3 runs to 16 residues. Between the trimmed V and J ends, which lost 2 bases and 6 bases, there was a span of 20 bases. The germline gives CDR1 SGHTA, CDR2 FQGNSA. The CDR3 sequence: CASSLLLGGALREQYF. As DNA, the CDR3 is TGTGCCAGCAGCTTACTTTTGGGGGGGGCCCTCCGCGAGCAGTACTTC.

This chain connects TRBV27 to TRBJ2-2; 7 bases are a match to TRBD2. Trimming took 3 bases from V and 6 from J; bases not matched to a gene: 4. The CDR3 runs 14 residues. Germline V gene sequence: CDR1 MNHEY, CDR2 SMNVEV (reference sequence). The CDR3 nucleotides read TGTGCCAGCAGTTTGGGAGGGAGATCCGGGGAGCTGTTTTTT. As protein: CASSLGGRSGELFF.

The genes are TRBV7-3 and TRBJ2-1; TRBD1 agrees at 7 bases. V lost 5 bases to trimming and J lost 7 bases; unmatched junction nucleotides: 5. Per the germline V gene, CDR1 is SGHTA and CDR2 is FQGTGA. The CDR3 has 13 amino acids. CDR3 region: CASSAGTANEQFF. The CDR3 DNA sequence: TGTGCCAGCAGCGCAGGGACAGCGAATGAGCAGTTCTTC.

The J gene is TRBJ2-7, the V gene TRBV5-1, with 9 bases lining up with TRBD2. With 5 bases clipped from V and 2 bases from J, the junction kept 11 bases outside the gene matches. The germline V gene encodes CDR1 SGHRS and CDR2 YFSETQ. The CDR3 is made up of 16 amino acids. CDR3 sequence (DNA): TGCGCCAGCAGGGGCATAGCGGGAGCCACCCCCTACGAGCAGTACTTC. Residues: CASRGIAGATPYEQYF.

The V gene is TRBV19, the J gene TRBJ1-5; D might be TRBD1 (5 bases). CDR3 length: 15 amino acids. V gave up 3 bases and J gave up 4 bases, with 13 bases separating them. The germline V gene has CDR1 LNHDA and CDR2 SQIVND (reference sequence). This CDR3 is CASSIIGAQNQPQHF. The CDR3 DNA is TGTGCCAGTAGTATTATAGGGGCGCAGAATCAGCCCCAGCATTTT.

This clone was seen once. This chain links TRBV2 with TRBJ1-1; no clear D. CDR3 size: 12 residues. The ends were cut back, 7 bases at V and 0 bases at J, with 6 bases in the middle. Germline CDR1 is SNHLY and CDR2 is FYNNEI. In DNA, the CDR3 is TGTGCCAGCAACCGCGTGAACACTGAAGCTTTCTTT. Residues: CASNRVNTEAFF.

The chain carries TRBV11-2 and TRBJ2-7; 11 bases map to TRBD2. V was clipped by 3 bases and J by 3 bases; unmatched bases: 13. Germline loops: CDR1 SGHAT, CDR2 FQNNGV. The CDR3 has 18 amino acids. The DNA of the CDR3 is TGTGCCAGCAGCTTTCCCTCAGGTAGCGGGAGGGCCGGCTACGAGCAGTACTTC. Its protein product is CASSFPSGSGRAGYEQYF.

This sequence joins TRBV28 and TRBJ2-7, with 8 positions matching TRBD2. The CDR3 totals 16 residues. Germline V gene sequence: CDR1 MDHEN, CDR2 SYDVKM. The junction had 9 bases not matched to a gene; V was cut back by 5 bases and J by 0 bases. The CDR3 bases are TGTGCCAGCAGTCATAGACTAGCGAGTTTCTCCTACGAGCAGTACTTC. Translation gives CASSHRLASFSYEQYF. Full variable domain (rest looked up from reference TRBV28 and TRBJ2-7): DVKVTQSSRYLVKRTGEKVFLECVQDMDHENMFWYRQDPGLGLRLIYFSYDVKMKEKGDIPEGYSVSREKKERFSLILESASTNQTSMYLCASSHRLASFSYEQYFGPGTRLTVT.

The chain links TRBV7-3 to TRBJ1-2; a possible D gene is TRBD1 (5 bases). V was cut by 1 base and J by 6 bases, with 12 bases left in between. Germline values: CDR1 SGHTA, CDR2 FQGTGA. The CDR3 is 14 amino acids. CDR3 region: CASSLNWQGHGYTF. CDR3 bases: TGTGCCAGCAGCTTAAACTGGCAGGGACATGGCTACACCTTC.

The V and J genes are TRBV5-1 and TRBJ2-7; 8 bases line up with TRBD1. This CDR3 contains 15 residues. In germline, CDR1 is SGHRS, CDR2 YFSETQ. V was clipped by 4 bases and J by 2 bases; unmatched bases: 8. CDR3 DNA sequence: TGCGCCAGCAGCCAAGACAGGGGCCCCCCCTACGAGCAGTACTTC. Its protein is CASSQDRGPPYEQYF.

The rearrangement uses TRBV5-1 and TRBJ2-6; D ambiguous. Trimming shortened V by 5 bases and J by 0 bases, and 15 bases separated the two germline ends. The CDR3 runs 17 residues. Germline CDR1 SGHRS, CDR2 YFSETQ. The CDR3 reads CASSRLTSLSGANVLTF. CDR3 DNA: TGCGCCAGCAGTAGACTCACAAGCCTCTCTGGGGCCAACGTCCTGACTTTC.

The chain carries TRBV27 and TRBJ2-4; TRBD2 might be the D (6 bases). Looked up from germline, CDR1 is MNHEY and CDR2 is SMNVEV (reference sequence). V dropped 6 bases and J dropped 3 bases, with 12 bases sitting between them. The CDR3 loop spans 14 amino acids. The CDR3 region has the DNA TGTGCCAGCAGGCGCCAGGGAGGCAAAAACATTCAGTACTTC. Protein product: CASRRQGGKNIQYF.

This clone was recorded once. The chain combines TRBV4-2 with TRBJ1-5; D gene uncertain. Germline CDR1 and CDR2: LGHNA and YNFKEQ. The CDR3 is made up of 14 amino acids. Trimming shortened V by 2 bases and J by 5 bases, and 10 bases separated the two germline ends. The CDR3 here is CASSQSRSYQPQHF. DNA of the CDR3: TGTGCCAGCAGCCAAAGTAGGAGTTATCAGCCCCAGCATTTT.

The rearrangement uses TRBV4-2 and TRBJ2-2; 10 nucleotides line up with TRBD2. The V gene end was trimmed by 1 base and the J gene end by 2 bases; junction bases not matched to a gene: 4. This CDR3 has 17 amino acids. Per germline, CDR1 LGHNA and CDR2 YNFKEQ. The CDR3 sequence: CASSQGSGGSNTGELFF. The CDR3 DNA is TGTGCCAGCAGCCAAGGTAGCGGGGGGTCTAACACCGGGGAGCTGTTTTTT.

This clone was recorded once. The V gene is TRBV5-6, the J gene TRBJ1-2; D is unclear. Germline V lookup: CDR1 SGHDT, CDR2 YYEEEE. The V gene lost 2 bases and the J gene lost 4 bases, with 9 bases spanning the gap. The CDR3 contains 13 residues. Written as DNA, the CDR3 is TGTGCCAGCAGCTTAGTAGGCAGCTATGGCTACACCTTC. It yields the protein CASSLVGSYGYTF.

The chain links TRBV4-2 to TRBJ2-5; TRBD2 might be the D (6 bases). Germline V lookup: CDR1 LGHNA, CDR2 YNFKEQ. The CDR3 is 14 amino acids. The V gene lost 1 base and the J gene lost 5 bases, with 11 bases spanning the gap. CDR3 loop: CASSQVTSPETQYF. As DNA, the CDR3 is TGTGCCAGCAGCCAAGTTACTAGCCCGGAGACCCAGTACTTC.

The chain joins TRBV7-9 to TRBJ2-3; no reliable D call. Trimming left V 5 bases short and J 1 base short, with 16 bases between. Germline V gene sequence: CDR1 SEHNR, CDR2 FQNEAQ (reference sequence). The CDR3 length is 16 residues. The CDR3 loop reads CASSPPVGGRTDTQYF. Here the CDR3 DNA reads TGTGCCAGCAGCCCGCCTGTGGGCGGCCGCACAGATACGCAGTATTTT.

CDR3 bases: TGTGCCAGCAGCGTCGGCCGAGGCTCTGGAAACACCATATATTTT. This translates into CASSVGRGSGNTIYF. This chain links TRBV7-8 with TRBJ1-3; D remains ambiguous. Germline V gene sequence: CDR1 SGHVS, CDR2 FQNEAQ. This CDR3 has 15 residues. V was cut by 5 bases and J by 0 bases, with 11 bases left in between.

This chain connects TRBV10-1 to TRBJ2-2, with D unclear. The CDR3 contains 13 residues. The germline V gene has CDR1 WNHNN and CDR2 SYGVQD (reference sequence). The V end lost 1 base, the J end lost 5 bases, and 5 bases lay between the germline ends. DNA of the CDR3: TGCGCCAGCAGTGAGTACGGGACCGGGGAGCTGTTTTTT. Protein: CASSEYGTGELFF.

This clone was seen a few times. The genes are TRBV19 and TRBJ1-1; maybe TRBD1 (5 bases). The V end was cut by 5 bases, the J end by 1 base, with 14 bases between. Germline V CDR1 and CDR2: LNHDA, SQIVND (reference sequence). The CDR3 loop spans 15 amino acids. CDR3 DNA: TGTGCCAGTAGTCCCGACGGACAAGGGAACACTGAAGCTTTCTTT. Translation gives CASSPDGQGNTEAFF.

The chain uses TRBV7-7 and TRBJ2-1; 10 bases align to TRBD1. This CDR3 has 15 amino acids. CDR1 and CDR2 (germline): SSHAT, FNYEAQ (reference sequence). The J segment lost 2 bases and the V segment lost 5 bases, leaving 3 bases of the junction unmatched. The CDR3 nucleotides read TGTGCCAGCAGCCTCGGACAGGGGGCCTACAATGAGCAGTTCTTC. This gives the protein CASSLGQGAYNEQFF.

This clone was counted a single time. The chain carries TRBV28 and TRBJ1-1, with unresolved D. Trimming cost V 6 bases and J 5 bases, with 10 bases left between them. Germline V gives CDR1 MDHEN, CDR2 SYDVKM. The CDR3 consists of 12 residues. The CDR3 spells CASSHASTEAFF. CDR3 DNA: TGTGCCAGCAGCCACGCCTCGACTGAAGCTTTCTTT.

CDR3: CASSEGTTNTGELFF. Here the CDR3 DNA reads TGTGCCAGCAGTGAAGGGACAACGAACACCGGGGAGCTGTTTTTT. V usage is TRBV2 and J usage is TRBJ2-2; tentatively, D is TRBD1 (5 bases). In germline, CDR1 is SNHLY, CDR2 FYNNEI. The CDR3 extends over 15 amino acids. Trimming shortened V by 1 base and J by 0 bases, and 6 bases separated the two germline ends.

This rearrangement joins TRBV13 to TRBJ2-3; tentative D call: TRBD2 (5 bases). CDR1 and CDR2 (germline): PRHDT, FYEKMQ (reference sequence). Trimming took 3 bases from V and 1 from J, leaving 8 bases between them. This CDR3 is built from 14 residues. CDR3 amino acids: CASSFLGGTDTQYF. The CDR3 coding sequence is TGTGCCAGCAGCTTCCTCGGGGGCACAGATACGCAGTATTTT.

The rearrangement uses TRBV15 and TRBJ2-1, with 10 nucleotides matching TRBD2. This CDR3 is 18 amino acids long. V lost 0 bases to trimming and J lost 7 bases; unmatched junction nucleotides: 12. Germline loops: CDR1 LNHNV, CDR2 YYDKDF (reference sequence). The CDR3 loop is CATSRDPTSGVGWNEQFF. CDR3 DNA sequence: TGTGCCACCAGCAGAGATCCCACTAGCGGGGTGGGATGGAATGAGCAGTTCTTC.

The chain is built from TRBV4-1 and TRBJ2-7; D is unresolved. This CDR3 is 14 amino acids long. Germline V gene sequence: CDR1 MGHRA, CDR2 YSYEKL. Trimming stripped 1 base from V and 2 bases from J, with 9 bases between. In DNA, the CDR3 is TGCGCCAGCAGCCAAGGCACCAAAGCCTACGAGCAGTACTTC. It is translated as CASSQGTKAYEQYF.

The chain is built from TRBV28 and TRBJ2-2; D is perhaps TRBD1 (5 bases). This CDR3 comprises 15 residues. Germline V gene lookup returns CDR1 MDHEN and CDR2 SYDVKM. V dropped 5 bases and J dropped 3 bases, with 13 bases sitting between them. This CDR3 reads CASSPPQGYTGELFF. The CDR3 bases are TGTGCCAGCAGTCCCCCCCAGGGCTACACCGGGGAGCTGTTTTTT.

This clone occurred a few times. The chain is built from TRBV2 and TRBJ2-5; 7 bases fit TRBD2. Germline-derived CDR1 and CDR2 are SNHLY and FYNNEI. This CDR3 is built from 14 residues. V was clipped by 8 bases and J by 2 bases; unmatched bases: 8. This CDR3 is CASGEGDWQETQYF. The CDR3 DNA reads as TGTGCCAGCGGGGAGGGAGATTGGCAAGAGACCCAGTACTTC.

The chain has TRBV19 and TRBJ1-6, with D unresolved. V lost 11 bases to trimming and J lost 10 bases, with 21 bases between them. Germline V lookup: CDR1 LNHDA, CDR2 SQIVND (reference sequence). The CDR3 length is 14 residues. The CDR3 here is CASHVDSKGSPLHF. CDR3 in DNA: TGTGCCTCCCATGTAGACTCGAAGGGCTCACCCCTCCACTTT.

The CDR3 region has the DNA TGCAGCGGAAAGGACAGCGAAAACTATGGCTACACCTTC. This codes for CSGKDSENYGYTF. The chain uses TRBV29-1 and TRBJ1-2, with D possibly being TRBD1 (6 bases). Germline assignment: CDR1 SQVTM and CDR2 ANQGSEA. V was clipped by 7 bases and J by 2 bases, with 14 bases between them. There are 13 residues in the CDR3.

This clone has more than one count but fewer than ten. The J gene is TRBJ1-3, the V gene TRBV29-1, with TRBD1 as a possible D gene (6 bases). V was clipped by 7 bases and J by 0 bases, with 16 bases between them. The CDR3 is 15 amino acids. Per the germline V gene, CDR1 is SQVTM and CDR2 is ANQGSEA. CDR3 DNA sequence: TGCAGCGCTGTAAACCAACAGGGCTCTGGAAACACCATATATTTT. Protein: CSAVNQQGSGNTIYF.

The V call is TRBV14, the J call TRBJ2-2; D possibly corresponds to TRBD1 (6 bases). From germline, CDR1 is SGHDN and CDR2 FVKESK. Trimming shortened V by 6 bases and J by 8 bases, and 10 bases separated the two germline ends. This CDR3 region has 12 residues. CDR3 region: CASRHREGELFF. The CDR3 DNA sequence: TGTGCCAGCAGACACAGGGAAGGGGAGCTGTTTTTT.